This T cell receptor (beta chain) was sequenced in a study of cytomegalovirus exposure and HLA in healthy donors. Findings and caveats of the study: Cytomegalovirus-associated status was assigned to fewer than 200 TCR beta chains. Most TCRs appeared rarely, but some public TCRs recurred in many donors. Per published reports, the classifier diagnosed cytomegalovirus status with high specificity and sensitivity.

As regards this clone: The antigen is not known.

The validation cohort, a group of 90 to 150 subjects, included the donors and was separate from the roughly 620-subject first cohort. The germline gives CDR1 SQVTM, CDR2 ANQGSEA. The CDR3 covers 14 residues. V lost 7 bases to trimming and J lost 4 bases, with 17 bases between them. Here immunoSEQ multiplex PCR was the method, and the copy in TCRdb shows in-frame clones only, minus some. The sample gives 260,000 or so clones, about 90% of which show up once; 3.1% is in the top ten. The receptor's source is a woman aged 25 to 45 in good health and CMV-seronegative. Sequenced material: PBMCs. V and J are TRBV29-1 and TRBJ2-1, with unresolved D. The CDR3 loop reads CSALESHFYNEQFF. For the CDR3, the DNA is TGCAGCGCCCTCGAGAGCCATTTTTACAATGAGCAGTTCTTC.